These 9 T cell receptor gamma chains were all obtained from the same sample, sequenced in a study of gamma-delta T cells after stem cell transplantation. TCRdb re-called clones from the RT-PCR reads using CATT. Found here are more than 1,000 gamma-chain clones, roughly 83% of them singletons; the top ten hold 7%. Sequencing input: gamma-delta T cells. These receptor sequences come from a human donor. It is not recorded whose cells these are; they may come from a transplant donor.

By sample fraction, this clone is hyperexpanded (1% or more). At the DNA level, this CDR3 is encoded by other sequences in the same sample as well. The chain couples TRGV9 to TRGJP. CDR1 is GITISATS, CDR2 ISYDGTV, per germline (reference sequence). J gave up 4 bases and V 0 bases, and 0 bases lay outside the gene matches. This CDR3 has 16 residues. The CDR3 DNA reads TGTGCCTTGTGGGAGGTGCAAGAGTTGGGCAAAAAAATCAAGGTATTT. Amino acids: CALWEVQELGKKIKVF.

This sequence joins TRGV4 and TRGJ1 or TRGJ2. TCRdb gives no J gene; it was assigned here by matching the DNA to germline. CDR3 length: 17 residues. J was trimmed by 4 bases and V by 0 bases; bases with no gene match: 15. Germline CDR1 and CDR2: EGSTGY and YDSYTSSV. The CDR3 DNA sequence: TGTGCCACCTGGGATGGGCCGGACCGGTTTGGGTATTATAAGAAACTCTTT. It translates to CATWDGPDRFGYYKKLF.

The CDR3 is CATWDPGNYYKKLF. The DNA of the CDR3 is TGTGCCACCTGGGATCCTGGGAATTATTATAAGAAACTCTTT. The rearrangement links TRGV4 to TRGJ1 or TRGJ2. No J segment appears in TCRdb, so it was assigned here by matching the sequence to germline. The junction had 5 bases not matched to a gene; V was cut back by 3 bases and J by 0 bases. CDR3 length: 14 amino acids. The germline V gene encodes CDR1 EGSTGY and CDR2 YDSYTSSV.

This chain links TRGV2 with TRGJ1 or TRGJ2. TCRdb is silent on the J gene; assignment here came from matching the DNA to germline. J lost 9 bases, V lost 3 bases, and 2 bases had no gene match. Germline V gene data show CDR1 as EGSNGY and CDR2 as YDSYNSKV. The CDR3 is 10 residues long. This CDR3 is CATWDRKKLF. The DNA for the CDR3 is TGTGCCACCTGGGACCGTAAGAAACTCTTT.

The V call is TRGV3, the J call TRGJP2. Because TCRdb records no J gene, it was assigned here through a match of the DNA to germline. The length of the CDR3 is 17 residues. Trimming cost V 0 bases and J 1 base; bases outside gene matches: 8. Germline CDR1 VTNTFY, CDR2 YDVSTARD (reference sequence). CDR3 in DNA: TGTGCCACCTGGGACAGGCCGTCAGGTAGTAGTGATTGGATCAAGACGTTT. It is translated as CATWDRPSGSSDWIKTF.

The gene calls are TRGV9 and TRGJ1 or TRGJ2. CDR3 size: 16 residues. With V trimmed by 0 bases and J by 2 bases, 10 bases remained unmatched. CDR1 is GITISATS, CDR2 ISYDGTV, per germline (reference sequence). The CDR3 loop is CALWEVPPADYYKKLF. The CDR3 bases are TGTGCCTTGTGGGAGGTGCCGCCAGCGGATTATTATAAGAAACTCTTT.

DNA of the CDR3: TGTGCCACCTGGGATGGGCTCATGAAACTCTTT. It codes for CATWDGLMKLF. The chain uses TRGV4 and TRGJ1 or TRGJ2. In the absence of a J gene in TCRdb, the DNA was matched to germline to assign it here. J was trimmed by 12 bases and V by 0 bases; bases with no gene match: 5. Germline CDR1 reads EGSTGY; CDR2 reads YDSYTSSV. The CDR3 contains 11 residues.

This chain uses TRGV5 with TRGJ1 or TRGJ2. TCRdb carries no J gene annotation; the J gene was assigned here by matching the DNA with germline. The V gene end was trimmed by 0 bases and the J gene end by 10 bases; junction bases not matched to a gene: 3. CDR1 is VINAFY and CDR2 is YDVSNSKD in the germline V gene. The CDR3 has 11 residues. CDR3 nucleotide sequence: TGTGCCACCTGGGACAGGAAAAAGAAACTCTTT. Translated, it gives CATWDRKKKLF.

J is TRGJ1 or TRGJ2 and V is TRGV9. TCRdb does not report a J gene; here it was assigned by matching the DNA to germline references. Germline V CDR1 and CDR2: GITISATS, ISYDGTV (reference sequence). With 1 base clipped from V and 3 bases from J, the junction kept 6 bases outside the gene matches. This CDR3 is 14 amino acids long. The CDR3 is CALWEVGCYYKKLF. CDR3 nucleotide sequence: TGTGCCTTGTGGGAGGTCGGTTGTTATTATAAGAAACTCTTT.